These T cell receptor beta chains were read from a single sample in a study of regulatory T cells in long-lasting Graves disease. Each CDR3 protein gets one entry after TCRdb re-called the multiplex PCR reads with MiXCR. Here the sample spans approximately 400,000 distinct CDR3 sequences, about 15% being singletons. This sample was shared with a second study, whose subject was T cells in Graves' hyperthyroidism and ophthalmopathy.

The specimen comprised peripheral blood mononuclear cells (PBMCs), sampled at new diagnosis, from a patient treated with antithyroid drugs. Receptor source: a woman under 40 with Graves disease. CDR3s leave out the opening cysteine and the closing phenylalanine or tryptophan.

V	J	CDR3
TRBV27	TRBJ2-3	ASSLWVAGGGPDTQY
TRBV27	TRBJ2-7	ASSYSRGLGYEQY
TRBV18	TRBJ1-5	ASSLAPDRGNQPQH
TRBV12-3/TRBV12-4	TRBJ1-1	ASSSGVTEAF
TRBV9	TRBJ2-1	ASSPPASGRASEQF
TRBV15	TRBJ1-2	ATSRDAAAAASGYT
TRBV12-3/TRBV12-4	TRBJ2-1	ASSSQLNEQF
TRBV7-9	TRBJ2-1	ASSPEGVSYNEQF
TRBV5-1	TRBJ2-3	ASSLPTGFTSGLGEDTQY
TRBV5-1	TRBJ2-1	ASSFGLLTGDNEQF
TRBV10-3	TRBJ2-1	AIKVVVSGGSYNEQF
TRBV9	TRBJ2-7	ASSVAFGLSYEQY
TRBV7-2	TRBJ1-5	ASSSNLVGVGNQPQH
TRBV6-1	TRBJ2-1	ASSGDPELNEQF
TRBV6-1	TRBJ2-1	ASSEVGTGYNEQF
TRBV5-1	TRBJ2-3	ASSPSQGITDTQY
TRBV20-1	TRBJ2-7	SARGGGRSEQY
TRBV30	TRBJ1-2	AWSVWGSNYGYT
TRBV5-1	TRBJ2-7	ASTQGSSYEQY
TRBV7-8	TRBJ2-1	ASSLHSKKVHEQF
TRBV28	TRBJ1-2	ASSLMGYGYT
TRBV12-3/TRBV12-4	TRBJ1-1	AITGGTEAF
TRBV7-3	TRBJ2-4	ASSTGLTGGKDIQY
TRBV11-2	TRBJ1-1	ASSSYHGQRKNTEAF
TRBV10-1	TRBJ2-1	ASGTGRNEQF
TRBV30	TRBJ2-7	AWGQDTSYEQY
TRBV29-1	TRBJ2-3	SVEAPATDTQY